The 28 T cell receptor beta chains in this list originate from one sample, sequenced in a study of cytomegalovirus exposure and HLA in healthy donors (dated by TCRdb to the late 2010s). The receptor library was made with the immunoSEQ multiplex PCR assay. For the multiplex PCR, a mixture combining 60 forward primers for TCR Vbeta segments and 13 reverse primers for TCR Jbeta segments was used. Imported from immuneACCESS, the table was reduced by TCRdb to in-frame sequences with V and J called. These copies leave out some clones; in studies compared against another copy, an unresolved V gene accounts for under half, and the cause of the remainder is not known. The sample contains around 150,000 clones, about 71% of them found a single time. The top ten clonotypes cover 2.5% to 3% of the sample. Input material: PBMCs. The receptors were sampled from a woman in her thirties in good health and CMV-seronegative.

The rearrangement links TRBV5-1 to TRBJ2-1, with D perhaps matching TRBD2 (6 bases). The CDR3 runs 13 residues. Germline V gene lookup returns CDR1 SGHRS and CDR2 YFSETQ. V was pared by 5 bases and J by 5 bases, with 11 bases between. The DNA of the CDR3 is TGCGCCAGCAGTTGGGGGGTAGACAATGAGCAGTTCTTC. Residues: CASSWGVDNEQFF. Using reference TRBV5-1 and TRBJ2-1 for the parts outside the CDR3, the full variable domain is KAGVTQTPRYLIKTRGQQVTLSCSPISGHRSVSWYQQTPGQGLQFLFEYFSETQRNKGNFPGRFSGRQFSNSRSEMNVSTLELGDSALYLCASSWGVDNEQFFGPGTRLTVL.

The chain carries TRBV27 and TRBJ2-7; maybe TRBD2 (6 bases). Germline V lookup: CDR1 MNHEY, CDR2 SMNVEV (reference sequence). V was pared by 6 bases and J by 3 bases, with 12 bases between. CDR3 length: 13 amino acids. The DNA for the CDR3 is TGTGCCAGCAGGGGGGGTGACTACTACGAGCAGTACTTC. It translates to CASRGGDYYEQYF.

About this clone: Other DNA variants within this sample encode the same CDR3. The V gene is TRBV7-2, the J gene TRBJ2-5, with 7 positions matching TRBD2. The CDR3 spans 13 residues. Germline CDR1 SGHTA, CDR2 FQGNSA. The J segment lost 5 bases and the V segment lost 0 bases, leaving 0 bases of the junction unmatched. CDR3 sequence (DNA): TGTGCCAGCAGCTTAGCGGGAGGGGAGACCCAGTACTTC. It specifies CASSLAGGETQYF.

The chain links TRBV4-1 to TRBJ2-7, with D unresolved. CDR3 size: 16 residues. Trimming cost V 2 bases and J 5 bases, with 19 bases left between them. Per the germline V gene, CDR1 is MGHRA and CDR2 is YSYEKL. CDR3 protein: CASSQLLAPRGHEQYF. The CDR3 region has the DNA TGCGCCAGCAGCCAACTTCTCGCCCCGAGAGGCCACGAGCAGTACTTC.

The chain has TRBV5-5 and TRBJ2-4, with TRBD1 matching over 12 bases. Trimming took 6 bases from V and 3 from J; bases not matched to a gene: 16. This CDR3 is built from 19 residues. The germline CDR1 and CDR2 sequences are SGHKS and YYEKEE (reference sequence). Here the CDR3 reads CASTPLWGQGARGKNIQYF. In DNA, the CDR3 is TGTGCCAGCACCCCCTTATGGGGACAGGGGGCGCGGGGCAAAAACATTCAGTACTTC.

The gene calls are TRBV28 and TRBJ1-5; no definite D call. The CDR3 contains 18 residues. Germline loops: CDR1 MDHEN, CDR2 SYDVKM. Trimming pared 4 bases from V and 1 base from J, leaving 20 bases between. The CDR3 spells CASSYDTLEDLSNQPQHF. In nucleotides, the CDR3 is TGTGCCAGCAGTTACGACACCCTGGAGGATTTAAGCAATCAGCCCCAGCATTTT.

This chain joins TRBV4-1 and TRBJ1-1; 9 bases are a match to TRBD1. The CDR3 loop spans 15 amino acids. Germline lookup yields CDR1 MGHRA and CDR2 YSYEKL. V shed 4 bases, J shed 1 base, and the junction held 4 bases outside the gene matches. The CDR3, as DNA: TGCGCCAGCAGCCGCGGGACAGGGAGGAACACTGAAGCTTTCTTT. This sequence encodes CASSRGTGRNTEAFF.

The chain is built from TRBV27 and TRBJ2-5, with D possibly matching TRBD1 (6 bases). The CDR3 consists of 14 residues. Germline loops: CDR1 MNHEY, CDR2 SMNVEV (reference sequence). V lost 2 bases and J 5 bases, leaving 12 bases between the germline ends. In nucleotides, the CDR3 is TGTGCCAGCAGTTTACTCAGGGGAGAGGAGACCCAGTACTTC. It yields the protein CASSLLRGEETQYF.

This clone was seen a handful of times. This chain links TRBV6-5 with TRBJ2-7, with TRBD2 matching over 11 bases. V was pared by 6 bases and J by 6 bases, with 10 bases of the junction left unmatched. This CDR3 contains 15 residues. CDR1 and CDR2 (germline): MNHEY, SVGAGI. CDR3 sequence reads: CASSQSGTSGREQYF. The CDR3 nucleotides read TGTGCCAGCAGCCAGTCCGGGACTAGCGGACGCGAGCAGTACTTC.

The V and J genes are TRBV4-2 and TRBJ2-2; tentatively, D is TRBD2 (6 bases). The CDR3 sequence is 16 residues long. Germline V gene lookup returns CDR1 LGHNA and CDR2 YNFKEQ. V lost 0 bases and J lost 1, with 9 bases in between. The CDR3 DNA follows: TGTGCCAGCAGCCAAGAGGGGGGAGGGAACACCGGGGAGCTGTTTTTT. Translation: CASSQEGGGNTGELFF.

This clone has more than one count but fewer than ten. The V gene is TRBV7-2, the J gene TRBJ1-1; D call uncertain. V dropped 1 base and J dropped 0 bases, with 12 bases sitting between them. The CDR3 has 16 amino acids. CDR1 and CDR2 from the germline V gene are SGHTA and FQGNSA. The CDR3 DNA follows: TGTGCCAGCAGCTTAGGTATGGGCCTCTTGAACACTGAAGCTTTCTTT. It codes for CASSLGMGLLNTEAFF.

The chain links TRBV5-1 to TRBJ2-5, with D tentatively TRBD1 (6 bases). Germline V gene sequence: CDR1 SGHRS, CDR2 YFSETQ. V was clipped by 4 bases and J by 3 bases, with 10 bases between them. There are 13 residues in the CDR3. The CDR3 nucleotides are TGCGCCAGCAGCGGGTCAGGGGAAGAGACCCAGTACTTC. Its protein is CASSGSGEETQYF.

On this clone itself: Other nucleotide sequences from this sample produce the same CDR3. The chain employs TRBV4-1 and TRBJ2-7; 8 bases match TRBD2. V shed 2 bases, J shed 5 bases, and the junction held 8 bases outside the gene matches. From germline, CDR1 is MGHRA and CDR2 YSYEKL. CDR3 size: 15 residues. CDR3: CASSQHGGADNEQYF. As DNA, the CDR3 is TGCGCCAGCAGCCAACACGGGGGGGCCGACAACGAGCAGTACTTC.

The gene calls are TRBV15 and TRBJ1-4, with D hard to call. Trimming removed 0 bases at V and 4 bases at J, with 9 bases between. Germline V gives CDR1 LNHNV, CDR2 YYDKDF (reference sequence). This CDR3 spans 15 amino acids. For the CDR3, the DNA is TGTGCCACCAGCAGAGACCCGGGAATTAATGAAAAACTGTTTTTT. It codes for CATSRDPGINEKLFF.

This chain joins TRBV7-6 and TRBJ1-6, with 11 bases aligning to TRBD1. Germline CDR1 SGHVS, CDR2 FNYEAQ. The CDR3 loop spans 16 amino acids. V trimming: 5 bases; J trimming: 9 bases; junction bases outside the gene matches: 9. CDR3 sequence reads: CASSPAPGQGVSPLHF. Here the CDR3 DNA reads TGTGCCAGCAGCCCCGCACCGGGACAGGGGGTTTCACCCCTCCACTTT.

In its sample, this clone was seen a few times. This chain connects TRBV11-2 to TRBJ1-1; TRBD1 is a possible D gene (5 bases). V dropped 4 bases and J dropped 3 bases, with 12 bases sitting between them. The germline V gene encodes CDR1 SGHAT and CDR2 FQNNGV. This CDR3 has 14 amino acids. CDR3 in amino acids: CASSYGRGDTEAFF. For the CDR3, the DNA is TGTGCCAGCAGCTACGGGAGGGGTGACACTGAAGCTTTCTTT.

The CDR3 DNA follows: TGTGCCAGCAGTTGGGGACTAGCGCTCTCCTACGAGCAGTACTTC. This gives the protein CASSWGLALSYEQYF. V usage is TRBV13 and J usage is TRBJ2-7; TRBD2 matches 10 bases. This CDR3 region has 15 residues. Germline V gene data show CDR1 as PRHDT and CDR2 as FYEKMQ (reference sequence). Trimming took 6 bases from V and 0 from J; bases not matched to a gene: 5. Full variable domain (rest looked up from reference TRBV13 and TRBJ2-7): AAGVIQSPRHLIKEKRETATLKCYPIPRHDTVYWYQQGPGQDPQFLISFYEKMQSDKGSIPDRFSAQQFSDYHSELNMSSLELGDSALYFCASSWGLALSYEQYFGPGTRLTVT.

The chain recombines TRBV6-1 with TRBJ2-1, with D possibly TRBD1 on 5 matching bases. The CDR3 loop spans 16 amino acids. Trimming shortened V by 2 bases and J by 4 bases, and 15 bases separated the two germline ends. Germline V gives CDR1 MNHNS, CDR2 SASEGT. The CDR3 nucleotides read TGTGCCAGCAGTGAAAGGCAGGGAATAACGTACAATGAGCAGTTCTTC. It codes for CASSERQGITYNEQFF.

This chain uses TRBV28 with TRBJ2-7; 12 bases line up with TRBD2. Trimming cost V 5 bases and J 4 bases; bases outside gene matches: 6. Germline CDR1 and CDR2: MDHEN and SYDVKM. This CDR3 is 15 amino acids long. The CDR3 DNA follows: TGTGCCAGCAGTCCTACTAGCGGGGGGTTATACGAGCAGTACTTC. Its translation: CASSPTSGGLYEQYF.

About this clone itself: The junction and the germline gene differ at one end; a read error may be behind it. The chain links TRBV10-3 to TRBJ2-5, with D perhaps matching TRBD1 (5 bases). The DNA matches TRBJ2-7 better at its end, which makes the J call doubtful. The CDR3 consists of 13 residues. Germline V CDR1 and CDR2: ENHRY, SYGVKD. The CDR3 spells CAISEVRVDEQYF. DNA for the CDR3: TGTGCCATTAGTGAGGTCAGGGTTGACGAGCAGTACTTC.

The chain recombines TRBV27 with TRBJ2-6, with 8 bases fitting TRBD1. The V gene's germline CDR1 is MNHEY and CDR2 SMNVEV (reference sequence). Unmatched junction bases numbered 5, after V lost 5 bases and J lost 2 bases. The CDR3 sequence is 16 residues long. This CDR3 is CASSRTGLAGANVLTF. The CDR3 DNA follows: TGTGCCAGCAGTCGGACAGGGTTGGCTGGGGCCAACGTCCTGACTTTC.

CDR3 DNA sequence: TGTGCCAGCAGCGACCCTCAGGTCTCCTATAATTCACCCCTCCACTTT. This translates into CASSDPQVSYNSPLHF. The chain links TRBV6-6 to TRBJ1-6, with D unclear. Germline CDR1 and CDR2: MNHNY and SVGAGI (reference sequence). The CDR3 is 16 amino acids. Trimming pared 6 bases from V and 0 bases from J, leaving 12 bases between.

This rearrangement joins TRBV12-5 to TRBJ2-5, with 9 nucleotides matching TRBD2. The CDR3 length is 16 residues. Germline CDR1 and CDR2: LGHNT and FRNRAP. Trimming took 5 bases from V and 3 from J; bases not matched to a gene: 10. In nucleotides, the CDR3 is TGTGCTAGTGGTCGCTCCCTGGGACTAGCCGAAGAGACCCAGTACTTC. Translating it yields CASGRSLGLAEETQYF.

A word on this clone: Relative to the germline gene, one junction end is altered; a read error may explain this. The chain has TRBV7-9 and TRBJ1-3; D gene uncertain. The CDR3 covers 18 residues. Germline loops: CDR1 SEHNR, CDR2 FQNEAQ (reference sequence). In nucleotides, the CDR3 is TGTGCCAGCAGCCTAGCTGTAGTCGGTACAGCCTCTGGAAACACCATATATTTT. Encoded protein: CASSLAVVGTASGNTIYF.

The chain joins TRBV4-3 to TRBJ1-6; D not resolved. Germline lookup yields CDR1 LGHNA and CDR2 YSLEER. V shed 4 bases and J shed 10 bases, with 14 bases lying between them. This CDR3 comprises 14 residues. Written as DNA, the CDR3 is TGCGCCAGCAGCCGGAGTTATGGAAACTCACCCCTCCACTTT. Its translation: CASSRSYGNSPLHF.

This clone was counted a few times. The V call is TRBV13, the J call TRBJ1-6; 8 positions agree with TRBD1. This CDR3 region has 16 residues. CDR1 is PRHDT and CDR2 is FYEKMQ in the germline V gene (reference sequence). Losses at the gene ends were 5 bases for V and 6 bases for J; bases not matched to a gene: 9. The CDR3 loop is CASSNGTGVFNSPLHF. Written as DNA, the CDR3 is TGTGCCAGCAGCAACGGGACAGGCGTATTTAATTCACCCCTCCACTTT.

The chain has TRBV6-4 and TRBJ2-1; a weak D match, TRBD2 (6 bases). The CDR3 runs to 16 residues. From germline, CDR1 is MRHNA and CDR2 SNTAGT. V lost 0 bases and J lost 5, with 14 bases in between. In DNA, the CDR3 is TGTGCCAGCAGTGACTCTGAGAGCGGGTTAAACAATGAGCAGTTCTTC. Translating it yields CASSDSESGLNNEQFF.

The rearrangement uses TRBV15 and TRBJ1-1; tentative D call: TRBD1 (5 bases). Trimming took off 1 base at V and 0 bases at J, with 12 bases between the two ends. The germline V gene has CDR1 LNHNV and CDR2 YYDKDF (reference sequence). CDR3 length: 16 amino acids. Written as DNA, the CDR3 is TGTGCCACCAGCAGAGGCAGGACACCTATGAACACTGAAGCTTTCTTT. This encodes CATSRGRTPMNTEAFF. The complete variable domain, with remaining parts taken from reference TRBV15 and TRBJ1-1, reads DAMVIQNPRYQVTQFGKPVTLSCSQTLNHNVMYWYQQKSSQAPKLLFHYYDKDFNNEADTPDNFQSRRPNTSFCFLDIRSPGLGDTAMYLCATSRGRTPMNTEAFFGQGTRLTVV.